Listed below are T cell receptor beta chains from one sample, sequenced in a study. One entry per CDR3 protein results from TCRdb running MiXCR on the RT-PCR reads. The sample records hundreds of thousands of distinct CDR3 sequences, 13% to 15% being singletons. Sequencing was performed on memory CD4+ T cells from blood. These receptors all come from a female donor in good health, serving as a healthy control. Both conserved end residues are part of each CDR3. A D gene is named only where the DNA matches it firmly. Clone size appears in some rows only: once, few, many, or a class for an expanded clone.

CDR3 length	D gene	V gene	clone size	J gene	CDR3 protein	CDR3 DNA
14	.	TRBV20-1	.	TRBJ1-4	CSARDRGHNEKLFF	TGCAGTGCTAGAGATCGGGGACATAATGAAAAACTGTTTTTT
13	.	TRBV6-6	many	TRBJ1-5	CASSYGSEQPQHF	TGTGCCAGCAGTTACGGTTCAGAACAGCCCCAGCATTTT
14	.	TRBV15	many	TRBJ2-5	CATSRAEIVQTQYF	TGTGCCACCAGCAGAGCGGAGATCGTGCAGACCCAGTACTTC
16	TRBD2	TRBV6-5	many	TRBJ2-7	CASSTRTSGSIYEQYF	TGTGCCAGCAGTACCAGGACTAGCGGGAGTATCTACGAGCAGTACTTC
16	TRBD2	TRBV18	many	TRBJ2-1	CASSPQGLAGVEEQFF	TGTGCCAGCTCACCGCAGGGACTAGCGGGAGTGGAAGAGCAGTTCTTC
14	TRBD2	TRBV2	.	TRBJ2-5	CASSRLAGPEAQYF	TGTGCCAGCAGTCGACTAGCGGGGCCTGAGGCCCAGTACTTC
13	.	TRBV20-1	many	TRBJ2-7	CSARDHRTYEQYF	TGCAGTGCTAGAGATCATAGAACCTACGAGCAGTACTTC
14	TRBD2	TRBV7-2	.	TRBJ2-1	CASSMTSGHNEQFF	TGTGCCAGCAGCATGACTAGCGGACACAATGAGCAGTTCTTC
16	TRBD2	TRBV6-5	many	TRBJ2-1	CASSQTSGRTNNEQFF	TGTGCCAGCAGCCAAACTAGCGGGAGAACTAACAATGAGCAGTTCTTC
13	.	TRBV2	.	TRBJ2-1	CASEGGVYNEQFF	TGTGCCAGCGAGGGGGGAGTCTACAATGAGCAGTTCTTC
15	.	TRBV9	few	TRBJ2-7	CASSVGVTYGDEQYF	TGTGCCAGCAGCGTAGGGGTGACCTACGGAGACGAGCAGTACTTC
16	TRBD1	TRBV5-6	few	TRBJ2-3	CASSSTGQISTDTQYF	TGTGCCAGCAGCTCTACGGGACAGATCTCTACAGATACGCAGTATTTT
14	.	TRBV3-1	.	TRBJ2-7	CASSQGSHRGEQYF	TGTGCCAGCAGCCAAGGCAGCCACCGGGGCGAGCAGTACTTC
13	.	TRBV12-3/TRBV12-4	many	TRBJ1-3	CASSLSAGNTIYF	TGTGCCAGCAGTTTATCAGCTGGAAACACCATATATTTT
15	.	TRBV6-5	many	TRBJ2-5	CASSAGTPRRETQYF	TGTGCCAGCAGTGCCGGGACACCAAGGAGGGAGACCCAGTACTTC
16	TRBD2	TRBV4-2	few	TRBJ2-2	CASSQASAGGGGELFF	TGTGCCAGCAGCCAGGCCTCGGCGGGGGGCGGCGGGGAGCTGTTTTTT
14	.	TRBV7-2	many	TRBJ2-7	CATSVWGLPHEQYF	TGTGCCACCAGCGTCTGGGGACTCCCCCACGAGCAGTACTTC
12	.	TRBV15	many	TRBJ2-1	CATSGQGTEQFF	TGTGCCACCAGCGGTCAGGGGACCGAGCAGTTCTTC
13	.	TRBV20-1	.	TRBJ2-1	CSARPNPGAEQFF	TGCAGTGCTAGACCAAACCCGGGGGCTGAGCAGTTCTTC
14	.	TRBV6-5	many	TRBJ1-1	CASSLLGRGTEAFF	TGTGCCAGCAGCCTCCTCGGTCGGGGTACTGAAGCTTTCTTT
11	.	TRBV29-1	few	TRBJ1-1	CSGGRSPEAFF	TGCAGCGGAGGGAGGTCCCCTGAAGCTTTCTTT
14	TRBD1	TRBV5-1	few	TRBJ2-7	CASSLASGGDEQYF	TGCGCCAGCAGCTTGGCTTCAGGGGGCGACGAGCAGTACTTC
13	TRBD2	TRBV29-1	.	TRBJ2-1	CSSRLAGHNEQFF	TGCAGCTCAAGGTTAGCGGGACACAATGAGCAGTTCTTC
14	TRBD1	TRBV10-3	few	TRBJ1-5	CAIQGTGGDQPQHF	TGTGCCATCCAAGGGACAGGGGGCGATCAGCCCCAGCATTTT
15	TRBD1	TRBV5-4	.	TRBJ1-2	CASSADRGFNYGYTF	TGTGCCAGCAGCGCGGACAGGGGCTTCAACTATGGCTACACCTTC
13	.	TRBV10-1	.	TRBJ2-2	CASSEGVPGELFF	TGCGCCAGCAGCGAGGGGGTCCCCGGGGAGCTGTTTTTT
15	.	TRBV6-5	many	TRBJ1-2	CASSYALEGSYGYTF	TGTGCCAGCAGTTACGCTCTCGAGGGTAGCTATGGCTACACCTTC
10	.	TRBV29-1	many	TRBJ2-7	CSVGGDEQYF	TGCAGCGTTGGAGGGGACGAGCAGTACTTC
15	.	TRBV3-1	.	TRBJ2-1	CASSPTVSSYNEQFF	TGTGCCAGCAGCCCGACGGTTAGCTCCTACAATGAGCAGTTCTTC
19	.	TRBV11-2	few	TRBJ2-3	CASSSRGVGLLSPRDTQYF	TGTGCCAGCAGCTCAAGAGGTGTTGGACTACTCAGCCCCAGGGATACGCAGTATTTT
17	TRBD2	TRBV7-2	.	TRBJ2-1	CASSVAPRAGGANDQFF	TGTGCCAGCAGCGTAGCCCCACGCGCGGGAGGGGCAAATGATCAGTTCTTC
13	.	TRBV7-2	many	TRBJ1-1	CASSLARGTEAFF	TGTGCCAGCAGCTTAGCGAGGGGCACTGAAGCTTTCTTT
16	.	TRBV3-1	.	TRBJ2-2	CASRQDGGRDTGELFF	TGTGCCAGCAGACAAGATGGGGGTCGGGACACCGGGGAGCTGTTTTTT
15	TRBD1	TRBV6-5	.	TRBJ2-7	CASSYYTGAAYEQYF	TGTGCCAGCAGTTACTATACAGGGGCCGCCTACGAGCAGTACTTC
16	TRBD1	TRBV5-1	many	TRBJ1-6	CASSSTPDRGNSPLHF	TGCGCCAGCAGCTCTACCCCGGACAGGGGGAATTCACCCCTCCACTTT
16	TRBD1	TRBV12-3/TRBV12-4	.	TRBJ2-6	CASRDPTGAGANVLTF	TGTGCCAGCAGGGACCCAACAGGGGCTGGGGCCAACGTCCTGACTTTC
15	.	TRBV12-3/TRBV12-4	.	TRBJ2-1	CASSDYSRNYNEQFF	TGTGCCAGCAGTGACTACTCCCGTAATTACAATGAGCAGTTCTTC
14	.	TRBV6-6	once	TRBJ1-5	CASSYTGLNQPQHF	TGTGCCAGCAGTTACACAGGGCTCAATCAGCCCCAGCATTTT
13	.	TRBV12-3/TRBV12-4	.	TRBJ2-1	CASSLQITTGWFF	TGTGCCAGCAGTTTGCAAATAACCACGGGCTGGTTCTTC
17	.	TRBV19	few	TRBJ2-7	CASSIGVRGDSSYEQYF	TGTGCCAGTAGTATTGGTGTGAGGGGGGACAGCTCCTACGAGCAGTACTTC
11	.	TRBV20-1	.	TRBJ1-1	CSARDSAQAFF	TGCAGTGCTAGAGACAGCGCCCAAGCTTTCTTT
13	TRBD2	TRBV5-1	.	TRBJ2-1	CASSLTSGGDPFF	TGCGCCAGCAGCTTGACCAGCGGGGGGGACCCTTTCTTC
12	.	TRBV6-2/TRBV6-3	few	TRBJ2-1	CASSSYSDEQFF	TGTGCCAGCAGTTCCTACAGCGATGAGCAGTTCTTC
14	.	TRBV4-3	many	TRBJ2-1	CASSQDLTYNEQFF	TGCGCCAGCAGCCAAGACCTCACCTACAATGAGCAGTTCTTC
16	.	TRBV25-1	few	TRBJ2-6	CASSEAGDSGANVLTF	TGTGCCAGCAGTGAGGCAGGAGACTCTGGGGCCAACGTCCTGACTTTC
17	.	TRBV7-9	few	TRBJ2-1	CASSLGFRAASTDEQFF	TGTGCCAGCAGCTTAGGGTTTCGGGCAGCATCGACCGATGAGCAGTTCTTC
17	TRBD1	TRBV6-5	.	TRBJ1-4	CASSLRTGVATNEKLFF	TGTGCCAGCAGTCTCCGGACAGGGGTTGCAACTAATGAAAAACTGTTTTTT
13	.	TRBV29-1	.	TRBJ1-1	CSVGTPGNTEAFF	TGCAGCGTGGGGACCCCAGGGAACACTGAAGCTTTCTTT
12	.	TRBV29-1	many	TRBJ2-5	CSVLDSGETQYF	TGCAGCGTTTTAGACAGCGGAGAGACCCAGTACTTC
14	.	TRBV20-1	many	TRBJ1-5	CSAAPADSNQPQHF	TGCAGTGCGGCCCCGGCGGATAGCAATCAGCCCCAGCATTTT
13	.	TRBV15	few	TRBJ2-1	CATSGEFYNEQFF	TGTGCCACCAGCGGGGAGTTCTACAATGAGCAGTTCTTC
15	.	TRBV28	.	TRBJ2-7	CASRPLIGALIEQYF	TGTGCCAGCAGGCCCCTGATAGGGGCCCTTATTGAGCAGTACTTC
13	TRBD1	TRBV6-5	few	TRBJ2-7	CASTDRVGYEQYF	TGTGCCAGCACCGACAGGGTTGGGTACGAGCAGTACTTC
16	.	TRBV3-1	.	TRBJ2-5	CASSQGHPGLGETQYF	TGTGCCAGCAGCCAAGGTCACCCGGGGCTGGGGGAGACCCAGTACTTC
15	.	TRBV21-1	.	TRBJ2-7	CASSPTREGSYEQYF	TGTGCCAGCAGCCCAACTAGAGAGGGATCCTACGAGCAGTACTTC
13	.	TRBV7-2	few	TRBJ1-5	CASAPGQNQPQHF	TGTGCCAGCGCCCCCGGGCAGAATCAGCCCCAGCATTTT
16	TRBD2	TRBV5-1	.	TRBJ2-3	CASSLGLTGGEDTQYF	TGCGCCAGCAGCTTGGGACTAACGGGAGGGGAAGATACGCAGTATTTT
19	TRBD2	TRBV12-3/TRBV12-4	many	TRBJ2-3	CASSLGRLAGGWFTDTQYF	TGTGCCAGCAGTTTAGGGCGCCTAGCGGGAGGTTGGTTCACAGATACGCAGTATTTT